What follows are 13 T cell receptor beta chains derived from one specimen sequenced in a study of cytomegalovirus exposure and HLA in healthy donors. PCR used 60 Vbeta primers and 13 Jbeta primers. Sequencing used immunoSEQ multiplex PCR; TCRdb keeps in-frame clones, though not all of them. The table includes around 150,000 clones, roughly 80% detected once. The material sequenced was PBMCs. The receptors stem from a man younger than 45 in good health and CMV-seropositive.

This chain uses TRBV14 with TRBJ2-2; 8 bases align to TRBD2. The germline V gene encodes CDR1 SGHDN and CDR2 FVKESK. There are 17 residues in the CDR3. The junction had 8 bases not matched to a gene; V was cut back by 0 bases and J by 5 bases. CDR3 bases: TGTGCCAGCAGCCAAGATTCGGGGGGGCCTGTTACCGGGGAGCTGTTTTTT. Protein product: CASSQDSGGPVTGELFF.

The chain carries TRBV9 and TRBJ2-6; 8 nucleotides agree with TRBD1. The CDR3 spans 17 residues. Germline CDR1 SGDLS, CDR2 YYNGEE. V shed 3 bases and J 2 bases; nucleotides not matched to a gene: 7. The chain's CDR3 is CASSGLTGGAGANVLTF. CDR3 nucleotide sequence: TGTGCCAGCAGCGGGCTCACAGGGGGAGCTGGGGCCAACGTCCTGACTTTC.

The J gene is TRBJ2-7, the V gene TRBV7-8, with a weak D call TRBD1 (5 bases). V lost 8 bases, J lost 0 bases, and 11 bases lay in between. Germline V gene lookup returns CDR1 SGHVS and CDR2 FQNEAQ. This CDR3 spans 13 amino acids. CDR3 in amino acids: CASGQGYSYEQYF. CDR3 DNA sequence: TGTGCCAGCGGGCAGGGTTACTCCTACGAGCAGTACTTC.

The chain carries TRBV7-9 and TRBJ2-2; 10 bases map to TRBD1. Germline CDR1 and CDR2: SEHNR and FQNEAQ (reference sequence). Losses at the gene ends were 5 bases for V and 4 bases for J; bases not matched to a gene: 10. The CDR3 sequence is 17 residues long. The CDR3 region is CASSAQTGGMGTGELFF. In DNA, the CDR3 is TGTGCCAGCAGCGCACAGACAGGGGGCATGGGCACCGGGGAGCTGTTTTTT.

The chain uses TRBV29-1 and TRBJ2-1; D is undetermined. This CDR3 comprises 13 residues. Germline V gene lookup returns CDR1 SQVTM and CDR2 ANQGSEA. V was shortened by 4 bases and J by 0 bases, with 7 bases between the two germline ends. The CDR3 coding sequence is TGCAGCGTTGCTGGAGACTCCTACAATGAGCAGTTCTTC. Residues: CSVAGDSYNEQFF.

This clone appeared a few times. V is TRBV5-1 and J is TRBJ1-1, with TRBD1 matching over 7 bases. V dropped 1 base and J dropped 3; count of bases not matched to a gene: 0. The length of the CDR3 is 13 residues. CDR1 SGHRS and CDR2 YFSETQ come from the germline V gene. The CDR3 here is CASSLQGDTEAFF. CDR3 in DNA: TGCGCCAGCAGCTTGCAGGGGGACACTGAAGCTTTCTTT. The variable domain in full, with the rest retrieved from reference TRBV5-1 and TRBJ1-1, is KAGVTQTPRYLIKTRGQQVTLSCSPISGHRSVSWYQQTPGQGLQFLFEYFSETQRNKGNFPGRFSGRQFSNSRSEMNVSTLELGDSALYLCASSLQGDTEAFFGQGTRLTVV.

This clone came up once. J is TRBJ1-5 and V is TRBV2; 7 bases are a match to TRBD1. CDR1 is SNHLY, CDR2 FYNNEI, per germline. V trimming: 6 bases; J trimming: 3 bases; junction bases outside the gene matches: 8. The CDR3 contains 15 residues. The CDR3 sequence: CASRNTTGINQPQHF. DNA of the CDR3: TGTGCCAGCAGGAATACGACAGGGATCAATCAGCCCCAGCATTTT.

This clone was picked up a small number of times. V and J are TRBV5-6 and TRBJ2-2; weak D call: TRBD1 (6 bases). Germline values: CDR1 SGHDT, CDR2 YYEEEE. The CDR3 runs to 15 residues. The ends were cut back, 0 bases at V and 5 bases at J, with 11 bases in the middle. The CDR3 DNA follows: TGTGCCAGCAGCTTGGTGGACAGTTGGACCGGGGAGCTGTTTTTT. Its translation: CASSLVDSWTGELFF.

This clone came up a few times. The chain joins TRBV9 to TRBJ2-3; 11 bases map to TRBD2. V was clipped by 0 bases and J by 2 bases; unmatched bases: 5. This CDR3 spans 17 amino acids. The germline V gene has CDR1 SGDLS and CDR2 YYNGEE. The CDR3 reads CASSVESSGGNTDTQYF. Written as DNA, the CDR3 is TGTGCCAGCAGCGTAGAATCTAGCGGGGGGAACACAGATACGCAGTATTTT.

V is TRBV29-1 and J is TRBJ2-3, with 11 bases that match TRBD1. The CDR3 covers 17 residues. CDR1 SQVTM and CDR2 ANQGSEA come from the germline V gene. V gave up 6 bases and J gave up 3 bases; unmatched junction bases: 14. CDR3 region: CSVAQPGQGGLTDTQYF. The CDR3 DNA is TGCAGCGTCGCACAACCGGGACAGGGGGGTTTAACAGATACGCAGTATTTT.

The rearrangement joins TRBV5-1 to TRBJ2-5; 7 bases are a match to TRBD1. V lost 4 bases and J lost 5; bases outside the gene matches: 11. Germline assignment: CDR1 SGHRS and CDR2 YFSETQ. This CDR3 region has 15 residues. CDR3 amino acids: CASSPHPNRGETQYF. CDR3 bases: TGCGCCAGCAGCCCCCATCCGAACAGGGGTGAGACCCAGTACTTC.

The CDR3 reads CASSDSAWGDQPQHF. CDR3 nucleotide sequence: TGTGCCAGCAGTGACTCTGCGTGGGGGGATCAGCCCCAGCATTTT. The chain combines TRBV6-4 with TRBJ1-5; the D gene is possibly TRBD1 (5 bases). Per the germline V gene, CDR1 is MRHNA and CDR2 is SNTAGT. Trimming took off 0 bases at V and 5 bases at J, with 11 bases between the two ends. The CDR3 runs to 15 residues.

The CDR3 nucleotides are TGCAGCGTTGGGGAAACAGGGATAGGAGGCGGCTACACCTTC. This encodes CSVGETGIGGGYTF. The chain combines TRBV29-1 with TRBJ1-2; D possibly corresponds to TRBD1 (6 bases). This CDR3 is 14 amino acids long. Trimming pared 4 bases from V and 8 bases from J, leaving 20 bases between. The V gene's germline CDR1 is SQVTM and CDR2 ANQGSEA.